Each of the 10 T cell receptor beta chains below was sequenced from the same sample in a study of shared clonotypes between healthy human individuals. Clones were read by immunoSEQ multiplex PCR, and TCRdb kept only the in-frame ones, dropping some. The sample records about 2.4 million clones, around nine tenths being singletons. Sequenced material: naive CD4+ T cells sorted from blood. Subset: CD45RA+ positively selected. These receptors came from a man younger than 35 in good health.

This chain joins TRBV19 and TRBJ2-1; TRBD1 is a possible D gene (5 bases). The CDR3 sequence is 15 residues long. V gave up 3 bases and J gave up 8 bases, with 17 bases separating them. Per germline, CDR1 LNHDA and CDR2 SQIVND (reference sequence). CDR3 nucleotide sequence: TGTGCCAGTAGTATTGTGGCCAGGGCATCGGATGAGCAGTTCTTC. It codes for CASSIVARASDEQFF.

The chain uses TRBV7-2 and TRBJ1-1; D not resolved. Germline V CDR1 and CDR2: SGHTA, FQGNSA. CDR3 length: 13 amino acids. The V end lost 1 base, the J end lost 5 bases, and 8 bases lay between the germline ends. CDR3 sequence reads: CASSLEGRTEAFF. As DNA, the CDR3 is TGTGCCAGCAGCTTAGAAGGTCGGACTGAAGCTTTCTTT.

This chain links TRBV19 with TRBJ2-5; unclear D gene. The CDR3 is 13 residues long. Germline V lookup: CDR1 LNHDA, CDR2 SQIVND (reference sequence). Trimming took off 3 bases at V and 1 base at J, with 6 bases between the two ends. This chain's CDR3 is CASSIHSQETQYF. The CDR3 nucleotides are TGTGCCAGTAGTATTCACAGCCAAGAGACCCAGTACTTC.

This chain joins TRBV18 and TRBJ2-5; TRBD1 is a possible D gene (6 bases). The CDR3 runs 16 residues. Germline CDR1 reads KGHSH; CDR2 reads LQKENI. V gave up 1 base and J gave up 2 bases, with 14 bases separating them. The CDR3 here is CASSPLVGQGQETQYF. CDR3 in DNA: TGTGCCAGCTCACCACTTGTGGGGCAGGGGCAAGAGACCCAGTACTTC.

The CDR3 DNA reads TGTGCCAGCAGTCCCATCCCCCGACAGGGGGCGCGAGTTGAGACCCAGTACTTC. Encoded protein: CASSPIPRQGARVETQYF. The V gene is TRBV28, the J gene TRBJ2-5; 10 nucleotides match TRBD1. Germline CDR1 is MDHEN and CDR2 is SYDVKM. Trimming cost V 5 bases and J 5 bases; bases outside gene matches: 17. The CDR3 sequence is 18 residues long.

CDR3 residues: CASSAGRGVNTEAFF. CDR3 nucleotide sequence: TGCGCCAGCAGCGCCGGGAGGGGAGTGAACACTGAAGCTTTCTTT. J is TRBJ1-1 and V is TRBV4-3, with D perhaps TRBD1 (5 bases). This CDR3 has 15 amino acids. Trimming pared 5 bases from V and 0 bases from J, leaving 13 bases between. CDR1 and CDR2 from the germline V gene are LGHNA and YSLEER.

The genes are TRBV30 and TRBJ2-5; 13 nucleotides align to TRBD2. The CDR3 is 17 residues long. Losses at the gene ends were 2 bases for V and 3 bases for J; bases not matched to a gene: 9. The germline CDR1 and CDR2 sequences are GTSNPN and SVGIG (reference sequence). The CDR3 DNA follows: TGTGCCTGGAGTCCCCCCCTGGGACTAGCGGGAAAAGAGACCCAGTACTTC. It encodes CAWSPPLGLAGKETQYF. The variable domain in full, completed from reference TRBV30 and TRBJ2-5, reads SQTIHQWPATLVQPVGSPLSLECTVEGTSNPNLYWYRQAAGRGLQLLFYSVGIGQISSEVPQNLSASRPQDRQFILSSKKLLLSDSGFYLCAWSPPLGLAGKETQYFGPGTRLLVL.

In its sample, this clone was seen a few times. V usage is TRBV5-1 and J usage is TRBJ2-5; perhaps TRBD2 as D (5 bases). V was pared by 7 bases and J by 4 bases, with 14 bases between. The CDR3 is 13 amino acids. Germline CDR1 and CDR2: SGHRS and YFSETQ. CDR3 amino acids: CASRTRTGETQYF. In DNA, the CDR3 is TGCGCCAGCCGAACTAGGACGGGAGAGACCCAGTACTTC.

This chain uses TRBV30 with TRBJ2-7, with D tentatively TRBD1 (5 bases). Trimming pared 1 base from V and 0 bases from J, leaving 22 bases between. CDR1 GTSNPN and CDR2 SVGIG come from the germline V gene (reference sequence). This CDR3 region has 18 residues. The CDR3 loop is CAWSARGQGPLSSYEQYF. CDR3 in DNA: TGTGCCTGGAGTGCAAGGGGCCAGGGCCCCCTAAGCTCCTACGAGCAGTACTTC.

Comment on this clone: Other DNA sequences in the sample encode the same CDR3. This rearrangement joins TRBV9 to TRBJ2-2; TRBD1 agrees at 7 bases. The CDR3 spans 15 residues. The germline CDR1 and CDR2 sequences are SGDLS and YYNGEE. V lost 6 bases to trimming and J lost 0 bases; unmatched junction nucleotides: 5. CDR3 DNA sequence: TGTGCCAGCACACGACAGGGCTCGAACACCGGGGAGCTGTTTTTT. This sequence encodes CASTRQGSNTGELFF.